This TCR beta chain derives from a study of blood T cell repertoires in COVID-19. The wider study: Material from acute and convalescent COVID-19 was sourced from the United States, Italy and Spain.

This clone was detected a few times. Source study methods: Amplification of reference gene primers was used by the study to estimate nucleated cell counts. Profiled with immunoSEQ multiplex PCR; TCRdb holds only in-frame clones, not every one. V and J calls and clone size are given by that table; D and trimming were obtained from the DNA. The sample records around 23,000 clones, about nine tenths being singletons. J gave up 10 bases and V 2 bases, and 10 bases lay outside the gene matches. This CDR3 region has 14 residues. Germline V gene lookup returns CDR1 SGHAT and CDR2 FQNNGV. The clonotype was recovered from a human donor in a cohort sampled during active COVID-19. The chain couples TRBV11-2 to TRBJ1-2; 7 nucleotides match TRBD1. Material for sequencing was peripheral blood. CDR3 sequence (DNA): TGTGCCAGCAGCTTATGGGACAGCCCAAAACACTACACCTTC. Protein sequence: CASSLWDSPKHYTF.